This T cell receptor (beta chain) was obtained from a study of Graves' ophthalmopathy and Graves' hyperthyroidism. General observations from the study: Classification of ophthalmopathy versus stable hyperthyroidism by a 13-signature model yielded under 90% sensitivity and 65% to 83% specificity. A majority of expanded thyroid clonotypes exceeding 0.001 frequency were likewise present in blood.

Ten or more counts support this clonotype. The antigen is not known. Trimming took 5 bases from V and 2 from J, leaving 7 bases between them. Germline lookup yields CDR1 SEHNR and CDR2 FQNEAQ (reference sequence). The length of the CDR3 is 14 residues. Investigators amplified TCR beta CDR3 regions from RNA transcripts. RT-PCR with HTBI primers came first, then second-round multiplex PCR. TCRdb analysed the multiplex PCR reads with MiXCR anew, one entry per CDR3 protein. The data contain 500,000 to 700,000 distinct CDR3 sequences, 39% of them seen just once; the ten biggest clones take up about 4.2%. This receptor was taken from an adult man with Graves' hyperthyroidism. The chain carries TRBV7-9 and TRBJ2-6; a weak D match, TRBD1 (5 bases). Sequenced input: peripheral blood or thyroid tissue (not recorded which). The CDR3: CASSATAGANVLTF. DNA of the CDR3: TGTGCCAGCAGCGCGACAGCTGGGGCCAACGTCCTGACTTTC.